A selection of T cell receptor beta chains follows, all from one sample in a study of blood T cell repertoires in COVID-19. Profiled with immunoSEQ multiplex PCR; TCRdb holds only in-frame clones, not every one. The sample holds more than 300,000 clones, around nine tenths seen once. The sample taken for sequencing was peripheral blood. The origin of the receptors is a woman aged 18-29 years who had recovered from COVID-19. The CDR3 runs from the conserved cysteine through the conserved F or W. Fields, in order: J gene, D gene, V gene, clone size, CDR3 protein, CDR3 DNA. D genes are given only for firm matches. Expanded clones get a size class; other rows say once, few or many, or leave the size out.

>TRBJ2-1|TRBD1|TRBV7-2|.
CASSSTGVEQFF
TGTGCCAGCAGCTCGACAGGGGTTGAGCAGTTCTTC
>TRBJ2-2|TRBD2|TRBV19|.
CASSIASGNTGELFF
TGTGCCAGTAGTATCGCTAGCGGGAACACCGGGGAGCTGTTTTTT
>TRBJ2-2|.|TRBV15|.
CATSSPRGYTGELFF
TGTGCCACCAGCAGTCCTCGAGGCTACACCGGGGAGCTGTTTTTT
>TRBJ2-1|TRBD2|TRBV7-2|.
CASSYRLARLYNEQFF
TGTGCCAGCAGCTACCGACTAGCGCGACTCTACAATGAGCAGTTCTTC
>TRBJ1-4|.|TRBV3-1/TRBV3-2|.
CASSQEARVHTEKLFF
TGTGCCAGCAGCCAAGAGGCCAGGGTTCACACTGAAAAACTGTTTTTT
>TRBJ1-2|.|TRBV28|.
CASSFGGSYGYTF
TGTGCCAGCAGTTTCGGCGGTAGCTATGGCTACACCTTC
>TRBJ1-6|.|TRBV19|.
CASSIDLGSNSPLHF
TGTGCCAGTAGTATAGATCTCGGGTCTAATTCACCCCTCCACTTT
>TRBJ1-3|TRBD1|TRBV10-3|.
CAISESGQHSGNTIYF
TGTGCCATCAGTGAGTCGGGACAGCACTCTGGAAACACCATATATTTT
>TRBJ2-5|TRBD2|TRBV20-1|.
CSASRGSGKKTQYF
TGCAGTGCTAGTCGTGGTAGCGGGAAAAAGACCCAGTACTTC
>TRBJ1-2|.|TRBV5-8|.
CASSLALYGGWNYGYTF
TGTGCCAGCAGCTTGGCCCTGTACGGAGGGTGGAACTATGGCTACACCTTC
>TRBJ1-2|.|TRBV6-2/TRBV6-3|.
CASSLRTSYGYTF
TGTGCCAGCAGCCTCCGGACTAGTTATGGCTACACCTTC
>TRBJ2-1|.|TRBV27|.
CASRRLDNEQFF
TGTGCCAGCAGGCGACTGGACAATGAGCAGTTCTTC
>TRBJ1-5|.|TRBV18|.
CASSPATADQPQHF
TGTGCCAGCTCACCAGCCACAGCTGATCAGCCCCAGCATTTT
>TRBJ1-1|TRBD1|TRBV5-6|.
CASSLVGQGHTEAFF
TGTGCCAGCAGCTTGGTGGGACAGGGGCACACTGAAGCTTTCTTT
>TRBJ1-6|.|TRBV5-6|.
CASSLGQAQSSPLHF
TGTGCCAGCAGCTTGGGACAGGCACAGTCCTCACCCCTCCACTTT
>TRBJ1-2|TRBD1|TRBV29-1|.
CSAKNEEGQGMKGYTF
TGCAGCGCCAAAAACGAAGAGGGACAGGGTATGAAGGGCTACACCTTC
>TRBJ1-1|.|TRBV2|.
CASSESSLWTEAFF
TGTGCCAGCAGTGAGTCCAGTTTGTGGACTGAAGCTTTCTTT
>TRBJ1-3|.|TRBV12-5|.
CASGLFYFSGNTIYF
TGTGCTAGTGGTCTCTTCTACTTCTCTGGAAACACCATATATTTT
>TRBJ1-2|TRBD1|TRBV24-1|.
CATLGQGGDGYTF
TGTGCCACCCTGGGACAGGGAGGGGATGGCTACACCTTC
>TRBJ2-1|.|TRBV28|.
CASSFIESSYNEQFF
TGTGCCAGCAGTTTCATAGAGAGCTCCTACAATGAGCAGTTCTTC
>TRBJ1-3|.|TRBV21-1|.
CASSTGHRNTIYF
TGTGCCAGCAGCACGGGACATCGAAACACCATATATTTT
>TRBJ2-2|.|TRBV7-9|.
CASSSRIGGRLTNTGELFF
TGTGCCAGCAGCTCCCGGATCGGCGGGCGGCTAACGAACACCGGGGAGCTGTTTTTT
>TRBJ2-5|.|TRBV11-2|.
CASSRDMGETQYF
TGTGCCAGCAGCCGGGACATGGGGGAGACCCAGTACTTC
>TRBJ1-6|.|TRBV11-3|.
CASGRDFPNSPLHF
TGTGCCAGCGGACGGGACTTTCCCAATTCACCCCTCCACTTT
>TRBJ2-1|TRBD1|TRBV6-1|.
CASSERDRVYNEQFF
TGTGCCAGCAGTGAACGGGACAGGGTCTACAATGAGCAGTTCTTC
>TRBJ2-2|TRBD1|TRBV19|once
CASSRPTGGNTGELFF
TGTGCCAGTAGCCGACCGACAGGGGGCAACACCGGGGAGCTGTTTTTT
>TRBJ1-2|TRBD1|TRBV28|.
CASRSGTEVYGYTF
TGTGCCAGCAGGTCCGGGACAGAAGTCTATGGCTACACCTTC
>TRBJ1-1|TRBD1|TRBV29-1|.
CSVAGTGRKAFF
TGCAGCGTTGCAGGGACAGGGCGTAAAGCTTTCTTT
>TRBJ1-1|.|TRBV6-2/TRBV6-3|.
CASSYSRSAGGAFF
TGTGCCAGCAGTTACTCTCGGTCCGCCGGAGGAGCTTTCTTT